Below are 30 T cell receptor beta chains sequenced from a single sample in a study of T cell responses to AZD1222 COVID-19 vaccine. This table comes from immunoSEQ multiplex PCR, and its TCRdb copy is limited to in-frame clones, with some not included. The sample records roughly 160,000 clones, approximately 90% being singletons. The sequences come from peripheral blood, collected 28 days after the second AZD1222 dose. All receptors derive from an adult who received the AZD1222 COVID-19 vaccine.

The chain recombines TRBV5-6 with TRBJ1-2, with D uncertain. The ends were cut back, 0 bases at V and 0 bases at J, with 3 bases in the middle. The CDR3 has 13 amino acids. Germline CDR1 is SGHDT and CDR2 is YYEEEE. Written as DNA, the CDR3 is TGTGCCAGCAGCTTGGGGACTAACTATGGCTACACCTTC. Translation: CASSLGTNYGYTF.

This chain links TRBV12-3 or TRBV12-4 with TRBJ1-2; 9 bases are a match to TRBD1. The CDR3 is 13 residues long. J gave up 8 bases and V 6 bases, and 7 bases lay outside the gene matches. This chain's CDR3 is CASSTLTGGGYTF. The CDR3 nucleotides read TGTGCCAGCAGCACTCTTACAGGGGGCGGCTACACCTTC.

This clone appeared a single time. This sequence joins TRBV7-9 and TRBJ1-6, with D unresolved. The CDR3 is 15 amino acids. CDR1 SEHNR and CDR2 FQNEAQ come from the germline V gene (reference sequence). V was clipped by 5 bases and J by 8 bases, with 16 bases between them. DNA of the CDR3: TGTGCCAGCAGCCCTTATTCGGGGAGGGATTCACCCCTCCACTTT. Translating gives CASSPYSGRDSPLHF.

This chain joins TRBV5-6 and TRBJ2-2; no definite D call. The ends were cut back, 2 bases at V and 6 bases at J, with 11 bases in the middle. The germline CDR1 and CDR2 sequences are SGHDT and YYEEEE. The CDR3 is 14 amino acids. The chain's CDR3 is CASSFASWAGELFF. As DNA, the CDR3 is TGTGCCAGCAGCTTCGCTAGTTGGGCCGGGGAGCTGTTTTTT.

The chain has TRBV19 and TRBJ1-2, with D possibly TRBD1 on 6 matching bases. V lost 6 bases and J 2 bases, leaving 10 bases between the germline ends. This CDR3 is built from 13 residues. Germline V gives CDR1 LNHDA, CDR2 SQIVND (reference sequence). The CDR3 nucleotides read TGTGCCAGTAGCGAGGGGGGGAACTATGGCTACACCTTC. This gives the protein CASSEGGNYGYTF.

The chain employs TRBV4-1 and TRBJ2-7; TRBD1 aligns across 8 bases. After removal of 4 bases from V and 3 bases from J, the junction contained 8 bases not matched to a gene. Germline V gene lookup returns CDR1 MGHRA and CDR2 YSYEKL. The CDR3 spans 15 residues. The CDR3 reads CASSLGQGGVYEQYF. The DNA for the CDR3 is TGCGCCAGCAGCCTCGGACAGGGAGGCGTCTACGAGCAGTACTTC.

This sequence joins TRBV28 and TRBJ1-2; 9 bases fit TRBD1. V was pared by 6 bases and J by 5 bases, with 4 bases of the junction left unmatched. Germline V gene data show CDR1 as MDHEN and CDR2 as SYDVKM. The CDR3 sequence is 13 residues long. The CDR3 DNA follows: TGTGCCAGCAGACAGGGGGCTCGGTATGGCTACACCTTC. Translating it yields CASRQGARYGYTF.

The CDR3 coding sequence is TGTGCCATCAGTGACCTAGCCAGGACCGGATCACCCCTCCACTTT. Translated, it gives CAISDLARTGSPLHF. The chain links TRBV10-3 to TRBJ1-6; D unresolved. V lost 3 bases to trimming and J lost 10 bases, with 16 bases between them. CDR3 length equals 15 residues. Germline V gene data show CDR1 as ENHRY and CDR2 as SYGVKD.

The chain joins TRBV7-9 to TRBJ2-2, with 7 bases fitting TRBD2. Germline-derived CDR1 and CDR2 are SEHNR and FQNEAQ (reference sequence). J lost 10 bases, V lost 8 bases, and 13 bases had no gene match. The length of the CDR3 is 14 residues. CDR3 residues: CASSREDTEVELFF. The CDR3 DNA sequence: TGTGCCAGCTCCCGGGAGGACACGGAGGTGGAGCTGTTTTTT.

The V call is TRBV9, the J call TRBJ1-1; the D is unclear. Germline V lookup: CDR1 SGDLS, CDR2 YYNGEE. V was trimmed by 0 bases and J by 7 bases, leaving 10 bases between them. This CDR3 has 13 residues. Here the CDR3 DNA reads TGTGCCAGCAGCGTAGCTAGATCGAGTGAAGCTTTCTTT. It is translated as CASSVARSSEAFF.

V gene TRBV6-2 or TRBV6-3 combines with J gene TRBJ2-1; D tentatively reads TRBD1 or TRBD2 (6 bases each). The germline gives CDR1 MNHEY, CDR2 SVGEGT. V was cut by 0 bases and J by 10 bases, with 19 bases left in between. CDR3 length equals 16 residues. Here the CDR3 DNA reads TGTGCCAGCAGTTACTCGAGGGAATCCGGGGGCAGGGAGCAGTTCTTC. This gives the protein CASSYSRESGGREQFF.

The chain carries TRBV7-9 and TRBJ2-7; 7 positions agree with TRBD1. The V and J ends lost 3 bases and 1 base, in that order; junction bases with no gene match: 9. Germline V gives CDR1 SEHNR, CDR2 FQNEAQ (reference sequence). This CDR3 is built from 16 residues. The CDR3 here is CASSLRPRDSSYEQYF. CDR3 sequence (DNA): TGTGCCAGCAGCTTGAGGCCCCGGGACAGTTCCTACGAGCAGTACTTC. The full variable domain, completed using reference TRBV7-9 and TRBJ2-7, is DTGVSQNPRHKITKRGQNVTFRCDPISEHNRLYWYRQTLGQGPEFLTYFQNEAQLEKSRLLSDRFSAERPKGSFSTLEIQRTEQGDSAMYLCASSLRPRDSSYEQYFGPGTRLTVT.

V usage is TRBV10-3 and J usage is TRBJ2-1; D may be TRBD1 (5 bases). The CDR3 runs to 11 residues. Germline V gene sequence: CDR1 ENHRY, CDR2 SYGVKD. V was trimmed by 6 bases and J by 8 bases, leaving 8 bases between them. CDR3 region: CAIREGDEQFF. DNA for the CDR3: TGTGCCATCAGGGAAGGGGATGAGCAGTTCTTC.

The CDR3 reads CASSQPYRQGPKRDEQFF. CDR3 sequence (DNA): TGCGCCAGCAGCCAACCGTACCGACAGGGGCCCAAGAGGGATGAGCAGTTCTTC. The chain employs TRBV4-1 and TRBJ2-1, with TRBD1 identical over 8 bases. Germline V gives CDR1 MGHRA, CDR2 YSYEKL. The V segment lost 2 bases and the J segment 8 bases; nucleotides outside the gene matches: 17. CDR3 size: 18 residues.

The rearrangement joins TRBV14 to TRBJ1-2; the match to TRBD1 covers 9 bases. Germline CDR1 is SGHDN and CDR2 is FVKESK. The CDR3 is made up of 15 amino acids. After removal of 3 bases from V and 6 bases from J, the junction contained 8 bases not matched to a gene. For the CDR3, the DNA is TGTGCCAGCAGCCAGCTAGACAGGGGGAGTGATGGCTACACCTTC. This gives the protein CASSQLDRGSDGYTF. Supplemented by reference TRBV14 and TRBJ1-2, the full variable domain reads EAGVTQFPSHSVIEKGQTVTLRCDPISGHDNLYWYRRVMGKEIKFLLHFVKESKQDESGMPNNRFLAERTGGTYSTLKVQPAELEDSGVYFCASSQLDRGSDGYTFGSGTRLTVV.

V and J are TRBV7-9 and TRBJ2-1, with 8 positions matching TRBD2. This CDR3 comprises 17 residues. Germline CDR1 is SEHNR and CDR2 is FQNEAQ (reference sequence). V lost 1 base, J lost 4 bases, and 9 bases stayed unmatched. This chain's CDR3 is CASSLVRGGNRYNEQFF. As DNA, the CDR3 is TGTGCCAGCAGCTTAGTACGCGGGGGGAATCGATACAATGAGCAGTTCTTC.

The chain employs TRBV19 and TRBJ1-5; 9 bases agree with TRBD1. V trimming: 4 bases; J trimming: 1 base; junction bases outside the gene matches: 2. CDR1 LNHDA and CDR2 SQIVND come from the germline V gene (reference sequence). The CDR3 length is 15 residues. The CDR3 spells CASSTGQGSNQPQHF. The CDR3 DNA sequence: TGTGCCAGTAGTACGGGACAGGGAAGCAATCAGCCCCAGCATTTT.

This chain connects TRBV6-1 to TRBJ1-1; no definite D call. Germline V gene data show CDR1 as MNHNS and CDR2 as SASEGT. This CDR3 is 15 amino acids long. The V and J ends lost 2 bases and 0 bases respectively, with 10 bases between them. The CDR3 loop reads CASSERSQMNTEAFF. The CDR3 nucleotides read TGTGCCAGCAGTGAAAGGTCACAAATGAACACTGAAGCTTTCTTT.

CDR3 residues: CASSPSGADEKLFF. The CDR3 DNA reads as TGTGCCAGCAGCCCCTCGGGGGCTGATGAAAAACTGTTTTTT. The chain recombines TRBV7-3 with TRBJ1-4; perhaps TRBD1 as D (6 bases). The CDR3 covers 14 residues. Trimming shortened V by 5 bases and J by 6 bases, and 13 bases separated the two germline ends. Germline CDR1 is SGHTA and CDR2 is FQGTGA.

The chain couples TRBV12-3 or TRBV12-4 to TRBJ1-2; TRBD1 matches at 10 bases. With 5 bases clipped from V and 9 bases from J, the junction kept 6 bases outside the gene matches. The length of the CDR3 is 13 residues. CDR3 sequence: CASSPGQGLRYTF. DNA for the CDR3: TGTGCCAGCAGTCCGGGACAGGGGTTGCGCTACACCTTC.

V gene TRBV11-2 combines with J gene TRBJ2-4, with TRBD1 matching 11 bases. V shed 2 bases, J shed 9 bases, and the junction held 12 bases outside the gene matches. Germline V gives CDR1 SGHAT, CDR2 FQNNGV. The CDR3 length is 17 residues. DNA for the CDR3: TGTGCCAGCAGCTTACGTTCGGCGGACAGGGGGCTAAGCATTCAGTACTTC. Protein product: CASSLRSADRGLSIQYF. The full variable domain, its missing parts supplied by reference TRBV11-2 and TRBJ2-4, is EAGVAQSPRYKIIEKRQSVAFWCNPISGHATLYWYQQILGQGPKLLIQFQNNGVVDDSQLPKDRFSAERLKGVDSTLKIQPAKLEDSAVYLCASSLRSADRGLSIQYFGAGTRLSVL.

The genes are TRBV12-3 or TRBV12-4 and TRBJ1-1, with D hard to call. The ends were cut back, 8 bases at V and 1 base at J, with 8 bases in the middle. The length of the CDR3 is 12 residues. Written as DNA, the CDR3 is TGTGCCAGCTCAGACCCGAACACTGAAGCTTTCTTT. This sequence encodes CASSDPNTEAFF.

This sequence joins TRBV6-5 and TRBJ2-5; no reliable D call. Looked up from germline, CDR1 is MNHEY and CDR2 is SVGAGI. The CDR3 is 15 amino acids. V was cut by 5 bases and J by 2 bases, with 15 bases left in between. CDR3 bases: TGTGCCAGCAGTCCCCCGACCACCCGGCAAGAGACCCAGTACTTC. Amino acid sequence: CASSPPTTRQETQYF.

This chain joins TRBV10-3 and TRBJ1-1; 8 bases agree with TRBD1. Germline V CDR1 and CDR2: ENHRY, SYGVKD. This CDR3 contains 12 residues. Trimming took 10 bases from V and 3 from J; bases not matched to a gene: 4. The CDR3 protein is CATHRGDTEAFF. CDR3 bases: TGTGCCACCCACAGGGGGGACACTGAAGCTTTCTTT.

This clone was found once. The chain is built from TRBV5-6 and TRBJ1-2, with no clear D. Germline CDR1 and CDR2: SGHDT and YYEEEE. The V end was cut by 2 bases, the J end by 4 bases, with 12 bases between. This CDR3 has 14 amino acids. The CDR3 DNA reads as TGTGCCAGCAGCTTAATCCCTCGGAGCTATGGCTACACCTTC. Its translation: CASSLIPRSYGYTF.

The J gene is TRBJ2-1, the V gene TRBV3-1 (or the pseudogene TRBV3-2), with 9 bases lining up with TRBD1. From germline, CDR1 is LGHDT and CDR2 YNNKEL (reference sequence). With 2 bases clipped from V and 7 bases from J, the junction kept 6 bases outside the gene matches. This CDR3 has 15 residues. The CDR3, as DNA: TGTGCCAGCAGCCAACCGGGACAGGGAAGAAATGAGCAGTTCTTC. Its protein is CASSQPGQGRNEQFF.

This clone showed up just a few times. This CDR3 is also generated by other DNA sequences in the sample. V gene TRBV6-6 combines with J gene TRBJ2-7; tentatively, D is TRBD1 (5 bases). V lost 0 bases, J lost 2 bases, and 8 bases lay in between. This CDR3 region has 14 residues. Germline values: CDR1 MNHNY, CDR2 SVGAGI (reference sequence). For the CDR3, the DNA is TGTGCCAGCAGTTACTCGCAGGGAACCTACGAGCAGTACTTC. Protein sequence: CASSYSQGTYEQYF.

V is TRBV12-5 and J is TRBJ1-4, with D tentatively TRBD1 (5 bases). The CDR3 sequence is 15 residues long. Trimming cost V 3 bases and J 7 bases, with 15 bases left between them. Germline V gene sequence: CDR1 LGHNT, CDR2 FRNRAP. Here the CDR3 reads CASGLIGGRSEKLFF. CDR3 in DNA: TGTGCTAGTGGTTTAATCGGGGGGAGGAGTGAAAAACTGTTTTTT.

The chain links TRBV10-1 to TRBJ1-1; D remains ambiguous. Per germline, CDR1 WNHNN and CDR2 SYGVQD (reference sequence). Deletions cut 0 bases from V and 10 bases from J, with 15 bases between. The CDR3 length is 14 residues. This chain's CDR3 is CASSESSRTEGAFF. As DNA, the CDR3 is TGCGCCAGCAGTGAGTCGTCAAGGACGGAAGGAGCTTTCTTT.

This chain links TRBV29-1 with TRBJ2-3, with TRBD1 matching over 10 bases. Germline CDR1 SQVTM, CDR2 ANQGSEA. The ends lost 5 bases at V and 4 bases at J; junction bases unmatched: 3. The CDR3 runs 13 residues. In DNA form, the CDR3 reads TGCAGCGTTTGGGGACAGGGGTCAGATACGCAGTATTTT. The encoded protein is CSVWGQGSDTQYF.